One and the same sample provided the 6 T cell receptor beta chains below, sequenced in a study of CD8+CD57+ T cells in acquired aplastic anemia. Flow cytometry had shown expanded CD8+CD57+ cells in the patients chosen for sequencing. TCR beta VDJ and CDR3 were profiled, and genomic DNA was the template. TCRdb called the reads again in MiXCR, with one record for every CDR3 protein. The sample lists roughly 170,000 distinct CDR3 sequences; about half were seen once. What was sequenced was sorted CD4+, CD8+, or CD8+CD57+ T cells (not recorded which) from PBMCs. The origin of the receptors is a human donor with aplastic anemia.

This clonotype was recorded at least ten times. The chain links TRBV20-1 to TRBJ2-5; 7 positions agree with TRBD2. Per the germline V gene, CDR1 is DFQATT and CDR2 is SNEGSKA (reference sequence). V lost 0 bases to trimming and J lost 2 bases; unmatched junction nucleotides: 3. The CDR3 is made up of 14 amino acids. In DNA form, the CDR3 reads TGCAGTGCTAGAGAGTCCGGGAGGCAAGAGACCCAGTACTTC. The encoded protein is CSARESGRQETQYF.

V usage is TRBV19 and J usage is TRBJ2-7; D is perhaps TRBD1 (5 bases). The V end lost 4 bases, the J end lost 2 bases, and 12 bases lay between the germline ends. Germline lookup yields CDR1 LNHDA and CDR2 SQIVND (reference sequence). This CDR3 is built from 14 residues. This CDR3 reads CASSNPGKTYEQYF. The CDR3 bases are TGTGCCAGTAGTAATCCAGGGAAGACCTACGAGCAGTACTTC.

The gene calls are TRBV11-1 and TRBJ2-3, with D hard to call. V was clipped by 2 bases and J by 7 bases, with 19 bases between them. Germline V gene lookup returns CDR1 SGHAT and CDR2 FQDESV (reference sequence). CDR3 length: 16 amino acids. The CDR3 loop is CASSLFKRAYENTQYF. The CDR3 DNA is TGTGCCAGCAGCTTATTTAAAAGGGCCTATGAAAATACGCAGTATTTT.

The table lists this clonotype with many counts. V is TRBV20-1 and J is TRBJ1-1, with D perhaps TRBD1 (6 bases). CDR3 length: 12 residues. Trimming stripped 4 bases from V and 5 bases from J, with 11 bases between. The germline CDR1 and CDR2 sequences are DFQATT and SNEGSKA (reference sequence). The CDR3 sequence is CSAKQGQTEAFF. In nucleotides, the CDR3 is TGCAGTGCTAAACAGGGTCAGACTGAAGCTTTCTTT.

There are a few counts of this clonotype. This sequence joins TRBV30 and TRBJ2-7; D remains unclear. Germline V gene lookup returns CDR1 GTSNPN and CDR2 SVGIG (reference sequence). V was pared by 3 bases and J by 0 bases, with 6 bases between. The CDR3 sequence is 12 residues long. The CDR3 spells CAWSSGSYEQYF. The DNA of the CDR3 is TGTGCCTGGAGCTCAGGCTCCTACGAGCAGTACTTC.

The chain uses TRBV10-3 and TRBJ2-7; TRBD1 or TRBD2 may be the D gene (5 bases each). CDR1 and CDR2 (germline): ENHRY, SYGVKD. The CDR3 spans 13 residues. The V gene lost 5 bases and the J gene lost 2 bases, with 10 bases spanning the gap. This CDR3 is CAISRGLAYEQYF. The CDR3 coding sequence is TGTGCCATCAGTCGGGGCCTAGCCTACGAGCAGTACTTC.